This T cell receptor (beta chain) was recorded in a study of shared clonotypes between healthy human individuals. Study-wide results and limits: A reduction in generation probabilities was seen for non-shared clonotypes relative to those shared by all four donors.

A note on this clone: The antigen is not known.

Profiling relied on immunoSEQ multiplex PCR, and the TCRdb table lists in-frame clones only, not all of them. The table has some 1.4 million clones, over 95% seen once. The study separated CD4+ cells into CD45RA+ naive and CD45RA-negative memory subsets. Input material: naive CD4+ T cells sorted from blood. Sample subset: CD45RA+ positively selected. The TCR sequence derives from a man aged 25 to 45 in good health.

CDR3 bases: TGTGCCAGCAGCGTTGGTCCAGGACAATCGAAAGAAAAACTGTTTTTT. It specifies CASSVGPGQSKEKLFF. V usage is TRBV9 and J usage is TRBJ1-4; possible D gene TRBD1, 5 bases. V lost 2 bases and J lost 8, with 19 bases in between. Germline CDR1 reads SGDLS; CDR2 reads YYNGEE. The CDR3 consists of 16 residues.